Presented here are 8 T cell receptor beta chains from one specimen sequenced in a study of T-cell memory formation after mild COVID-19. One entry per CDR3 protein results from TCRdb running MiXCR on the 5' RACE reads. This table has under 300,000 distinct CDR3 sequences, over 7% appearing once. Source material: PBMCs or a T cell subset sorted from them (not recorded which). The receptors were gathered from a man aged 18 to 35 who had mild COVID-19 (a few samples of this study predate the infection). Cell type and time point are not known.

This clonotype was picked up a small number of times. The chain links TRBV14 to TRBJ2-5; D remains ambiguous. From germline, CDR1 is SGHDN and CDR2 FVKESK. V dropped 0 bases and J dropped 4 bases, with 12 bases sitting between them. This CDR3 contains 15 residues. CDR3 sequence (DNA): TGTGCCAGCAGCCAAGATCGGGTCTACTCAGAGACCCAGTACTTC. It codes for CASSQDRVYSETQYF.

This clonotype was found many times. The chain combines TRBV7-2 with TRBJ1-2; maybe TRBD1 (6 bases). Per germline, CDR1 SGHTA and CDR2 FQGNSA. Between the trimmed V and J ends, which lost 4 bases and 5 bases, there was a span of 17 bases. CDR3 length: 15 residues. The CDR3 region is CASSSGHPTLYGYTF. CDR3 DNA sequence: TGTGCCAGCAGCTCGGGACACCCGACGCTATATGGCTACACCTTC.

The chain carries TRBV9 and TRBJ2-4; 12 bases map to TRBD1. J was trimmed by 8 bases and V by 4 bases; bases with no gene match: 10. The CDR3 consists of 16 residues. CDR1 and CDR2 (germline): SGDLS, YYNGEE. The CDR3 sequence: CASSSRWGQGADIQYF. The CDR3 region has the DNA TGTGCCAGCAGCTCCCGCTGGGGACAGGGGGCGGACATTCAGTACTTC. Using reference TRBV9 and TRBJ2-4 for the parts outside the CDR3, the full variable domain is DSGVTQTPKHLITATGQRVTLRCSPRSGDLSVYWYQQSLDQGLQFLIQYYNGEERAKGNILERFSAQQFPDLHSELNLSSLELGDSALYFCASSSRWGQGADIQYFGAGTRLSVL.

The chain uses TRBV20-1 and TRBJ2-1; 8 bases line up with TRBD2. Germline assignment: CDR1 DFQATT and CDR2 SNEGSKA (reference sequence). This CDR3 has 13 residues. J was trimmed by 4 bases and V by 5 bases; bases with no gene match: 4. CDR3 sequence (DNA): TGCAGTGCTCAAGCGGGGGTTTACAATGAGCAGTTCTTC. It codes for CSAQAGVYNEQFF.

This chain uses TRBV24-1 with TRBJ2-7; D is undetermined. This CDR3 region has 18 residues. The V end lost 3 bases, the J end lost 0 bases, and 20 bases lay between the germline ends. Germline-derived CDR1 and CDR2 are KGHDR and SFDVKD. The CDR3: CATSDPPPRTLGSYEQYF. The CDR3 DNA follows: TGTGCCACCAGTGATCCTCCCCCCCGAACCCTGGGCTCCTACGAGCAGTACTTC.

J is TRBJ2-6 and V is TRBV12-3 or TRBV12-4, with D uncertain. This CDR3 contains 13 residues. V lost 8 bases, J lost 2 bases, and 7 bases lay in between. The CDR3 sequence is CASGLPGANVLTF. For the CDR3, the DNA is TGTGCCAGCGGCTTGCCTGGGGCCAACGTCCTGACTTTC.

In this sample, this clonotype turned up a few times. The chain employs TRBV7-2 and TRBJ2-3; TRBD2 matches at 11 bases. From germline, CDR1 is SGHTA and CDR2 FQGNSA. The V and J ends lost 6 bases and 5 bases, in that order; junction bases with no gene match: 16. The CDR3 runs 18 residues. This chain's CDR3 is CASSLAPPSGGWGDTQYF. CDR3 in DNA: TGTGCCAGCAGTCTCGCCCCCCCTAGCGGGGGGTGGGGAGATACGCAGTATTTT.

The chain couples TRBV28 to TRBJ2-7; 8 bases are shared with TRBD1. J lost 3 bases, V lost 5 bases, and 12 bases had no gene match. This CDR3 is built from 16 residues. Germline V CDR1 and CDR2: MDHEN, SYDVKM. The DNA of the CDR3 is TGTGCCAGCAGTCAACCGGACAGGGCCGACTTCTACGAGCAGTACGTC. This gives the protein CASSQPDRADFYEQYV.